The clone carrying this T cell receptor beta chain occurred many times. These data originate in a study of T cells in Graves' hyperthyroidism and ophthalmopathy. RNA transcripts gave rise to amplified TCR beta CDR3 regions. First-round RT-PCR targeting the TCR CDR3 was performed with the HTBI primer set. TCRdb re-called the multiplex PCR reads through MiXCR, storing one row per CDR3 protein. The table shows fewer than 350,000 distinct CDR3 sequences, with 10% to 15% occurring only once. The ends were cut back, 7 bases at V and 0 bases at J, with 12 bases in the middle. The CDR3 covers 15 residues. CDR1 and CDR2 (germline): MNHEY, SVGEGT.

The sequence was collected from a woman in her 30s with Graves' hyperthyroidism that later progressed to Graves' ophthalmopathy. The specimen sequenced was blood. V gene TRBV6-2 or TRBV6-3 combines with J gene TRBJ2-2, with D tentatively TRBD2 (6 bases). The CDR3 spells CASISGVANTGELFF. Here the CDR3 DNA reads TGTGCCAGCATTAGCGGAGTAGCGAACACCGGGGAGCTGTTTTTT.